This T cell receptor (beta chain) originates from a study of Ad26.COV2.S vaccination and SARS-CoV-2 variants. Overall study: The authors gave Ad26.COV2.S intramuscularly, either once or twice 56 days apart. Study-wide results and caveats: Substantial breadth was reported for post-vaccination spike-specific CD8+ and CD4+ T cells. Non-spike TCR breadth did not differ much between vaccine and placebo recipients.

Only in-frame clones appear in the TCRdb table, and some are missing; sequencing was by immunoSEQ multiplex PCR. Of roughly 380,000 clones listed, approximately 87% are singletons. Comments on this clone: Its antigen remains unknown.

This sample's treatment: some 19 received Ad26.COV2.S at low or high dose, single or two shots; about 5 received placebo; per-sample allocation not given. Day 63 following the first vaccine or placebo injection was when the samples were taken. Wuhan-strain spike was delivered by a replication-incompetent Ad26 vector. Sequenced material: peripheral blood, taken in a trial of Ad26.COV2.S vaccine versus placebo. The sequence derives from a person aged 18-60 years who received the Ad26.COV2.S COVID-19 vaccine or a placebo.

DNA of the CDR3: TGTGCCAGCAGCTTTCGCATCGAGCAGTACTTC. This encodes CASSFRIEQYF. This rearrangement joins TRBV7-8 to TRBJ2-7; D unresolved. The V end lost 3 bases, the J end lost 6 bases, and 6 bases lay between the germline ends. The CDR3 covers 11 residues. CDR1 SGHVS and CDR2 FQNEAQ come from the germline V gene.